Listed below are T cell receptor beta chains from one sample, sequenced in a study of neoadjuvant nivolumab and ipilimumab in lung cancer. Sequenced by immunoSEQ multiplex PCR; TCRdb stores in-frame clones only, minus some. The data contain several thousand clones, 84% of them singletons. The sequences come from tumor tissue, collected after neoadjuvant nivolumab, alone or with ipilimumab, at or shortly before surgery. These receptors were collected from an adult with non-small cell lung cancer. Each CDR3 is given with its conserved first and last residue. A D gene is named only where the DNA matches it firmly. A clone size is listed for some rows: how often the clone was seen (once, few, many), or a class if it is expanded.

v_call: TRBV19; j_call: TRBJ1-2; d_call: .; clone_size: .; cdr3_nt: TGTGCCAGTAGTATAGATCGAGAGGGCCAAGGGGGCTACACCTTC; cdr3_aa: CASSIDREGQGGYTF
v_call: TRBV7-2; j_call: TRBJ2-3; d_call: TRBD2; clone_size: .; cdr3_nt: TGTGCCAGCAGCCTACAACCGAGCGGAGCGGGGGATACGCAGTATTTT; cdr3_aa: CASSLQPSGAGDTQYF
v_call: TRBV7-9; j_call: TRBJ2-7; d_call: TRBD2; clone_size: .; cdr3_nt: TGTGCCAGCAGCAAACCGGGACTAGCAACCGAGCAGTACTTC; cdr3_aa: CASSKPGLATEQYF
v_call: TRBV6-5; j_call: TRBJ2-6; d_call: .; clone_size: .; cdr3_nt: TGTGCCAGCAGTTACCAGGTTACTGGGGCCAACGTCCTGACTTTC; cdr3_aa: CASSYQVTGANVLTF
v_call: TRBV6-5; j_call: TRBJ1-4; d_call: .; clone_size: .; cdr3_nt: TGTGCCAGCAGGGACAGTGCAACTAATGAAAAACTGTTTTTT; cdr3_aa: CASRDSATNEKLFF
v_call: TRBV7-3; j_call: TRBJ2-1; d_call: .; clone_size: once; cdr3_nt: TGTGCCAGCAGCTCGAGCTCCTACAATGAGCAGTTCTTC; cdr3_aa: CASSSSSYNEQFF
v_call: TRBV6-5; j_call: TRBJ2-7; d_call: .; clone_size: .; cdr3_nt: TGTGCCAGCAGTTCCAACGCAAAGGGATACGAGCAGTACTTC; cdr3_aa: CASSSNAKGYEQYF
v_call: TRBV6-5; j_call: TRBJ1-1; d_call: .; clone_size: few; cdr3_nt: TGTGCCAGCAGTTACTCGATGTCTTTAGCGGGGGCTGACGCTTTCTTT; cdr3_aa: CASSYSMSLAGADAFF
v_call: TRBV19; j_call: TRBJ2-3; d_call: .; clone_size: .; cdr3_nt: TGTGCCAGTAGTATAGGCGGTACGCAGTATTTT; cdr3_aa: CASSIGGTQYF
v_call: TRBV5-1; j_call: TRBJ2-5; d_call: TRBD2; clone_size: .; cdr3_nt: TGCGCCAGCAGTCCCTCTAGCGGGGGGTCACTGGGGACCCAGTACTTC; cdr3_aa: CASSPSSGGSLGTQYF
v_call: TRBV5-5; j_call: TRBJ1-5; d_call: .; clone_size: few; cdr3_nt: TGTGCCAGCAGCTTGGAGGATAGCAATCAGCCCCAGCATTTT; cdr3_aa: CASSLEDSNQPQHF
v_call: TRBV29-1; j_call: TRBJ2-7; d_call: .; clone_size: .; cdr3_nt: TGCAGCGTTGAATCGGGGACGGGCTACGAGCAGTACTTC; cdr3_aa: CSVESGTGYEQYF
v_call: TRBV25-1; j_call: TRBJ2-5; d_call: TRBD1; clone_size: .; cdr3_nt: TGTGCCAGCAGTGACTCAGCAGGGGGATGGCGAGAGACCCAGTACTTC; cdr3_aa: CASSDSAGGWRETQYF
v_call: TRBV7-3; j_call: TRBJ2-2; d_call: .; clone_size: .; cdr3_nt: TGTGCCAGCAGTGAATCCGGGACTCACACCGGGGAGCTGTTTTTT; cdr3_aa: CASSESGTHTGELFF
v_call: TRBV20-1; j_call: TRBJ1-1; d_call: TRBD1; clone_size: .; cdr3_nt: TGCAGTGCTAGCCGGACAGGGCAGGCTTTCTTT; cdr3_aa: CSASRTGQAFF
v_call: TRBV11-1; j_call: TRBJ2-6; d_call: TRBD1; clone_size: .; cdr3_nt: TGTGCCAGCAGCCGGACAGGCGGCCGGTCCGGGGCCAACGTCCTGACTTTC; cdr3_aa: CASSRTGGRSGANVLTF
v_call: TRBV18; j_call: TRBJ1-1; d_call: .; clone_size: .; cdr3_nt: TGTGCCAGCTCACCCGGTGCAGGGGCGAACACTGAAGCTTTCTTT; cdr3_aa: CASSPGAGANTEAFF
v_call: TRBV5-6; j_call: TRBJ1-2; d_call: TRBD1; clone_size: once; cdr3_nt: TGTGCCAGCAGCCTATCCCCCGGGACAGGGGGTTATGGCTACACCTTC; cdr3_aa: CASSLSPGTGGYGYTF